This T cell receptor beta chain was profiled in a study of blood T cells in healthy people across ages. A second roughly 7 to 12 cycle PCR used barcoded and J-beta primers. A single record per CDR3 protein comes from TCRdb applying MiXCR to the 5' RACE reads. The data hold some 930,000 distinct CDR3 sequences, with 25% to 30% observed a single time. Trimming removed 3 bases from V and 10 bases from J, with 19 bases in between. The CDR3 loop spans 15 amino acids. This sample was also put to use in a study of T cells of mothers and their children. As that study records: Overlap measured in related mother-child pairs was slightly, non-significantly higher than in unrelated pairs.

This sequence originates from a woman between 40 and 55 years old in good health. Sequencing used blood. This sequence joins TRBV12-3 or TRBV12-4 and TRBJ2-1; D is unclear. The CDR3 region is CASSLVNGPSDEQFF. The CDR3 DNA is TGTGCCAGCAGTTTGGTTAACGGGCCGTCCGACGAGCAGTTCTTC.